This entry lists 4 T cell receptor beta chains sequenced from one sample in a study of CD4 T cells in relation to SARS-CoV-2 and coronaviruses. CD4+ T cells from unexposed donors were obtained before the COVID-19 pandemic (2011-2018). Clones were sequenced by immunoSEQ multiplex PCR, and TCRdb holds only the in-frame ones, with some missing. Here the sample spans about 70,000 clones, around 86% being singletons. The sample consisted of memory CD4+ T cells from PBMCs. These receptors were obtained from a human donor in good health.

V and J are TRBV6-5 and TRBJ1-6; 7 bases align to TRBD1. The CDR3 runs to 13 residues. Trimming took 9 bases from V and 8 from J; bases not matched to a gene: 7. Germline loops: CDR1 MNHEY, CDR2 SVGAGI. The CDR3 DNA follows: TGTGCCAGTTCCCGGGACAGCGATTCACCCCTCCACTTT. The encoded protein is CASSRDSDSPLHF.

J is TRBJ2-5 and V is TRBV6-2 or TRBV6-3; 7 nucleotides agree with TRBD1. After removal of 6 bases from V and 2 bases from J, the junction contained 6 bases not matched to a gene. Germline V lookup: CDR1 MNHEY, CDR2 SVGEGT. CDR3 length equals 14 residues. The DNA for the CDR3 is TGTGCCAGCAGCCGAGGGGGACAGCAAGAGACCCAGTACTTC. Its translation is CASSRGGQQETQYF.

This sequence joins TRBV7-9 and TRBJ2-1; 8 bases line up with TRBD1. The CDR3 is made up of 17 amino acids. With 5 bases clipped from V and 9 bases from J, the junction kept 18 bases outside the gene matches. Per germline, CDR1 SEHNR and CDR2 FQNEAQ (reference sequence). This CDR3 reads CASSPNPVTGELSEQFF. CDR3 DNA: TGTGCCAGCAGCCCAAACCCAGTGACAGGGGAGTTATCTGAGCAGTTCTTC.

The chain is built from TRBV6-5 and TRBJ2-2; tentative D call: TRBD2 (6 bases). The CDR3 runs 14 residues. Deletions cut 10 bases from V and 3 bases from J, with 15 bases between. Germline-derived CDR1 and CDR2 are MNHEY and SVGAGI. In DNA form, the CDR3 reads TGTGCCACCAGACGTTGGGGGGACACCGGGGAGCTGTTTTTT. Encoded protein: CATRRWGDTGELFF.